The TCR beta chain described here comes from a study of cytomegalovirus exposure and HLA in healthy donors (dated by TCRdb to 2016 to 2017). Some background on the complete study: An earlier analysis of 587 of the donors reported 250 to 300 Gb of sequence data and around 120 million unique TCR beta sequences obtained from approximately 180 million T cells. An early release that covered more than 550 HLA-typed donors contained approximately 300 gigabases of sequencing data and tens of millions of unique TCR sequences. Among the roughly 400 genotyped donors, about 83% belonged to the genetic ancestry cluster associated with self-reported Caucasian donors. The aim of the study was to test whether cataloging public T cell receptors could identify signatures of past pathogen exposure. Using immunosequencing, the study profiled T cell repertoires from fewer than 700 subjects and related those repertoires to cytomegalovirus serostatus. Along with the roughly 700-subject first cohort, a separate validation cohort of over a hundred different subjects was used. High-throughput TCR immunosequencing, statistical association of individual TCRs with disease status, and machine learning were combined to predict cytomegalovirus infection status. To study patterns of TCR occurrence, a later analysis re-analyzed previously published TCR beta repertoires from 550 to 800 donors and added high-resolution HLA genotyping. In the later analysis, no new phenotypic data were used to find candidate immune exposures; instead, reliance was placed on TCR beta sequences and their occurrence across donors. To decide whether each TCR beta V gene segment behaved as functional or pseudogenic, an earlier analysis of 587 of the donors relied on high-throughput TCR beta sequencing. Donor age, sex, ethnicity and CMV serostatus were compiled alongside the repertoire data. Genome-wide SNP genotypes for about 60% of the roughly 700 donors were used in a later genetic analysis, which treated that subset as a discovery cohort. Every repertoire in the discovery cohort had been generated on one and the same sequencing platform. HLA typing covered class I and class II loci at four-digit resolution. The number of typed donors differed by locus: roughly 620-630 for A, B, C, DRB1 and DQB1; approximately 540 for DQA1; 606 for DPA1; and some 450 for DPB1. Because of strong linkage in the cohort, four or five DR-DQ haplotypes were treated as single units for association and clustering. Across 398 genotyped donors of the cohort, an average of approximately 200,000 unique TCR beta nucleotide sequences per donor were sequenced, and approximately 17% of those sequences were non-productive. On the study overall, not on this receptor specifically: A further reported finding was that TCR beta sequences accurately predicted the HLA-A and HLA-B alleles for most subjects in the first cohort. Specific HLA alleles were associated with 15,000 to 20,000 TCR beta sequences at a false discovery rate of 0.05 in a later analysis. Presence/absence analyses assumed roughly uniform sequencing depth across donors, an assumption that may not hold. Three of the identified cytomegalovirus-associated TCR beta chains were confirmed in vitro to be specific for cytomegalovirus antigens. A group of highly shared sequence variants was considered likely to be a technical artifact of the sequencing pipeline. In a later analysis, the rate of TCR association differed among HLA loci, with DRB1 alleles having the most associated TCRs and HLA-C alleles having the fewest. For the cohort, immune exposure information was limited to CMV serostatus. According to a later genetic analysis, donors in an Asian-associated ancestry cluster had fewer N-insertions in productive TCRs than the roughly 670-donor mean. In the study, some 180 TCR beta chains were listed as associated with cytomegalovirus. Roughly 15 rarely observed V segments, including chromosome 9 orphons, were excluded from the earlier analysis of approximately 500 of the donors because counts were too low. Because HLA typing was unavailable for some donors at each locus, only the typed subset was used in association tests. A later genetic analysis associated a missense DCLRE1C variant with V-gene and J-gene trimming of TCR beta chains, and an independent cohort replicated the association. The classifier was reported to diagnose cytomegalovirus status with high specificity and sensitivity in both the original cohort and the validation cohort. Some IMGT-functional V segments, including TRBV6-2 and TRBV6-3, could not be told apart with the 87-base-pair reads, so those segments were excluded. Correlated functional status among segregating V segments might reflect linkage disequilibrium, but an unknown experimental factor could not be ruled out. Strong co-occurrence of HLA alleles, especially DR and DQ, made assigning TCR associations to individual alleles difficult. According to the authors, the approach could potentially be generalized to other disease states and immunological phenotypes. Only TCR beta chains were sequenced in this cohort, and the absence of alpha or paired-chain data limited detectable features. Across donors, most TCR sequences were observed very rarely, whereas some public TCRs were present in many individuals. An earlier analysis of approximately 590 of the donors showed that most TCR beta V segments appeared in productive rearrangements either about 87% or about 30% of the time, which broadly matched IMGT annotations. A later analysis reported that several top co-occurrence clusters appeared linked to parvovirus B19, influenza, CMV and Epstein-Barr virus. In a later analysis, most CMV-associated TCR beta chains were found to appear HLA-restricted, with HLA associations seemingly driven largely by CMV exposure. In a later analysis, HLA-associated TCR beta chains showed more clonal expansion and lower generation probabilities than non-associated chains that were equally common.

CDR1 is given as SGHKS and CDR2 as YYEKEE, both from the germline V gene (reference sequence). The cysteine opens and the phenylalanine closes a CDR3 of 15 amino acids. Only the CDR3 part of the read is kept: 45 bases, read in frame from the first base. Unmatched junction bases come to 12, with V trimmed by 6 bases and J by 4 bases. This clone was seen more than once but under ten times. Its antigen remains unidentified. The input lacks base qualities; no much larger clone sits a single base away. In total, just over 650 healthy bone marrow donors made up the cohort. Cohort members were all nominally healthy when sampled, although unrecorded immune exposures were likely present. The donor tested CMV seropositive and was one of the 289 seropositive cohort members. A peripheral blood sample was provided by each donor, and peripheral blood mononuclear cells were used for TCR beta sequencing. The Qiagen DNeasy Blood Extraction Kit was used to extract genomic DNA from the blood cell samples.

To prepare the library, the immunoSEQ multiplex PCR assay was applied. For the multiplex PCR, a mixture combining 60 forward primers for TCR Vbeta segments and 13 reverse primers for TCR Jbeta segments was used. The CDR3 region of rearranged TCR beta genes was amplified from genomic DNA by a multiplex PCR assay. Amplified TCR beta libraries were sequenced as 87-base-pair reads on the Illumina HiSeq System. For the original study's pipeline: In a later analysis, about 80 million unique TCR beta chains were counted across the approximately 640 repertoires, and roughly 10 million of these chains were shared by at least two donors. Raw reads were error-corrected and collapsed into unique sequences with a nearest-neighbor algorithm that merged closely related sequences to remove PCR and sequencing errors. V, D and J gene segments were assigned by aligning CDR3 sequences to IMGT reference sequences. For a sequence to be retained, a match of at least six nucleotides to both a V gene segment and a J gene segment was required. Rearrangements were classified as productive when the CDR3 lacked stop codons and remained in frame with V and J, and all other rearrangements were classified as non-productive. Following IMGT convention, CDR3 was defined as the stretch from the second conserved V-encoded cysteine to the conserved J-encoded phenylalanine. Sequences without an unambiguous match to a single V gene segment were excluded from the earlier analysis of over 500 of the donors. In an earlier analysis of some 590 of the donors, a V segment was called functional when productive rearrangements were above 56.7%, and segregating when the standard deviation between donors exceeded 5%. A statistical classification framework was built for diagnosing cytomegalovirus status from the catalog of TCR beta chain sequences. V and J gene assignment, in a later analysis, came from comparing TCR nucleotide sequences with IMGT/GENE-DB human TR gene sequences. A later analysis assigned CDR3 sequences and most-parsimonious VDJ recombination scenarios with the TCRdist pipeline. In a later analysis, each TCR beta chain was defined by its CDR3 amino acid sequence together with its V-gene family, and reads without a unique V-gene family were excluded. In a later analysis, 500 to 650 highly shared, low-generation-probability nucleotide sequences were removed to address suspected cross-contamination and a sequencing artifact. For each public chain, a later analysis derived a clonal expansion index from normalized ranks of inferred template counts within each repertoire. In a later analysis, generation probabilities were computed using a VDJ recombination model fitted to out-of-frame rearrangements, and the results were checked against IGoR. A later analysis scored TCR-TCR, TCR-HLA and TCR-CMV co-occurrence with hypergeometric tests, applying a repertoire-size bias correction to TCR pairs. To estimate false discovery rates, a later analysis permuted the HLA or CMV assignments 20 times. A later analysis grouped co-occurring TCRs with DBSCAN, adding TCRdist sequence similarity when clustering within HLA-allele-positive subsets. Co-occurrence clustering excluded repertoires with fewer than 30,000 or more than 120,000 public chains, plus five with anomalous nucleotide sharing. In TCRdb, the immuneACCESS table is reduced to in-frame sequences with V and J assigned. These tables do not hold every clone; where another copy was compared, an unresolved V gene accounts for under half, and the others remain unexplained. The V and J calls and clone size were taken over from that table, and D and trimming were inferred from the DNA. Across this sample there are roughly 200,000 clones, with 70% to 85% seen only once. The ten biggest clones cover around 2.8% of the sample.

The sequence was obtained from a woman aged 55-70 years in good health and CMV-seropositive. Sequenced material: PBMCs. This chain is built from TRBV5-5 and TRBJ2-7; 8 bases in the junction line up with TRBD1. CDR3 protein: CASTPPRTGPYEQYF. The nucleotides are TGTGCCAGCACCCCCCCACGGACAGGGCCTTACGAGCAGTACTTC.